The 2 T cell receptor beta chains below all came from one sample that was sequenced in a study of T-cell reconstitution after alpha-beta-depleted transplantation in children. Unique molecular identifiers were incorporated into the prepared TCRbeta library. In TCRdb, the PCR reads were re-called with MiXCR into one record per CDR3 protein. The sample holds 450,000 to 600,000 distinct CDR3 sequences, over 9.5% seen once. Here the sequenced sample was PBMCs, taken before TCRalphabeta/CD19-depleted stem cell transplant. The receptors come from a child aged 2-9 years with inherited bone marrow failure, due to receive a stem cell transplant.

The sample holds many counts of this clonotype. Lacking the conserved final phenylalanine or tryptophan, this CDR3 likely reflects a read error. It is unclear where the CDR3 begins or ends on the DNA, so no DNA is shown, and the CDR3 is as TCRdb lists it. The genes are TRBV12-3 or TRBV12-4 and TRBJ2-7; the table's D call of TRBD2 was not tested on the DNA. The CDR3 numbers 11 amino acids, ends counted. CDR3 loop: CASSAVGTSFY.

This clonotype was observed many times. Here the CDR3 DNA reads TGTGCCAGCATTCCGCTAGCGGGAAGCACAGATACGCAGTATTTT. Its protein is CASIPLAGSTDTQYF. The chain is built from TRBV28 and TRBJ2-3; TRBD2 aligns across 9 bases. This CDR3 is 15 amino acids long. V dropped 7 bases and J dropped 0; count of bases not matched to a gene: 5. Looked up from germline, CDR1 is MDHEN and CDR2 is SYDVKM.